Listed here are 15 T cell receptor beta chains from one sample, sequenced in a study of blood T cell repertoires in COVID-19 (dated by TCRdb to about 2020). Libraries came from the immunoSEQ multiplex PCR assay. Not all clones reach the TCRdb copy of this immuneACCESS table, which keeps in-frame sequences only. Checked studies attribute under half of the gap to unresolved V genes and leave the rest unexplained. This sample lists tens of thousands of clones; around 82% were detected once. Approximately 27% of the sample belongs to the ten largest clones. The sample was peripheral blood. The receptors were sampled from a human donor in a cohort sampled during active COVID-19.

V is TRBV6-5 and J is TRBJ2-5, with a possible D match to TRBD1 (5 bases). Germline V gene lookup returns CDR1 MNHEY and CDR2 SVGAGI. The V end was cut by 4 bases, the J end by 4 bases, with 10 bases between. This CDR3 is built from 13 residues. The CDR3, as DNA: TGTGCCAGCAGTTCCGGGCAGGGAGAGACCCAGTACTTC. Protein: CASSSGQGETQYF.

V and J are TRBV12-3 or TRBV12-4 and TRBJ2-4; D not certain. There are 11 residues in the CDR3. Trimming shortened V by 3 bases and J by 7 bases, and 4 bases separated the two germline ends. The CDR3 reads CASSFRNIQYF. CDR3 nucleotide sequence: TGTGCCAGCAGTTTTCGGAACATTCAGTACTTC.

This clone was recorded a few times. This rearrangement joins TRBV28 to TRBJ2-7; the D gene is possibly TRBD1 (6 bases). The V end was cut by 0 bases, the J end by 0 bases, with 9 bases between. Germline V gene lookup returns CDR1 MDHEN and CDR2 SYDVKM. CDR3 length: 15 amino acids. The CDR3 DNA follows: TGTGCCAGCAGTTTATGGACGACAGGCTCCTACGAGCAGTACTTC. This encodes CASSLWTTGSYEQYF.

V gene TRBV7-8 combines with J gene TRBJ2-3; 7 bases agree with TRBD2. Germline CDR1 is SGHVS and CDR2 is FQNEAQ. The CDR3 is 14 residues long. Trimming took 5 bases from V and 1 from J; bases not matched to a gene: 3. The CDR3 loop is CASSPTSGTDTQYF. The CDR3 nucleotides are TGTGCCAGCAGCCCCACTAGCGGCACAGATACGCAGTATTTT.

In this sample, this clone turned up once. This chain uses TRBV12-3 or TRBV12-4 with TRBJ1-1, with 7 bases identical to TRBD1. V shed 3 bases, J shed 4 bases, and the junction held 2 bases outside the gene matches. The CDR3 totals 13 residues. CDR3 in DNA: TGTGCCAGCAGTTTGCAGGGGGGCACTGAAGCTTTCTTT. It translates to CASSLQGGTEAFF.

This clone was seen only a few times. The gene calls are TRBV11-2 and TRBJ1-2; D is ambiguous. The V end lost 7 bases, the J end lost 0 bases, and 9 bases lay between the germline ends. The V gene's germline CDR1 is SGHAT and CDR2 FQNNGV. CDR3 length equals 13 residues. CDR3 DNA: TGTGCCAGCACCCCGGGAGCTAACTATGGCTACACCTTC. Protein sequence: CASTPGANYGYTF.

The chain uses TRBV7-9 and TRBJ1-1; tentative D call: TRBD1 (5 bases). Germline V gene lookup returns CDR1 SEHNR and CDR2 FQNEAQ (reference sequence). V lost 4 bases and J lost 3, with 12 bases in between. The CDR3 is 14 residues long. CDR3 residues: CASSWGGTDTEAFF. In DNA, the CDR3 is TGTGCCAGCAGCTGGGGGGGGACGGACACTGAAGCTTTCTTT.

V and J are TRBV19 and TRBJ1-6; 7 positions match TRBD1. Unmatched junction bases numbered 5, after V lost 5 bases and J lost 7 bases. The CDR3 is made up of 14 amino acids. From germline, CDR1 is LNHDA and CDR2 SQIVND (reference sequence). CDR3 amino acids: CASSWDSPNSPLHF. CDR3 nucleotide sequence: TGTGCCAGTAGTTGGGACAGCCCGAATTCACCCCTCCACTTT.

The CDR3 sequence: CASGLVQGSQPQHF. The CDR3 DNA sequence: TGTGCTAGTGGTTTGGTTCAGGGGTCTCAGCCCCAGCATTTT. V is TRBV12-5 and J is TRBJ1-5, with a tentative D call TRBD1 (6 bases). The CDR3 runs 14 residues. Germline loops: CDR1 LGHNT, CDR2 FRNRAP. V lost 0 bases and J lost 6, with 9 bases in between.

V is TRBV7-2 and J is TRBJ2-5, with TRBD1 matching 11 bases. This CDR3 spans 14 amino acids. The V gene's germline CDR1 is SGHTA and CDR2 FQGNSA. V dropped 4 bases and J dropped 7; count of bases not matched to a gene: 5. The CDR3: CASSSGQGGGTQYF. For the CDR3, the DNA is TGTGCCAGCAGCTCGGGACAGGGGGGAGGGACCCAGTACTTC.

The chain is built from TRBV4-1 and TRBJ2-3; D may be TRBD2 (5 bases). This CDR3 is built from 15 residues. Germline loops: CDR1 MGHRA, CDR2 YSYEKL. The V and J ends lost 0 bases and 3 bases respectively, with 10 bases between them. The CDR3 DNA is TGCGCCAGCAGCCAAGAAGGGAGAGGAACAGATACGCAGTATTTT. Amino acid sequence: CASSQEGRGTDTQYF.

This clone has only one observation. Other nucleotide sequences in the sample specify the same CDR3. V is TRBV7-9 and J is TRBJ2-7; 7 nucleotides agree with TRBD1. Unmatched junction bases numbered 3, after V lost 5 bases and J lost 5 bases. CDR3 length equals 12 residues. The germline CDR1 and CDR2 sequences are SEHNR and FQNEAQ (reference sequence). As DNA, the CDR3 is TGTGCCAGCAGCCTTGACAGGGACGAGCAGTACTTC. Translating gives CASSLDRDEQYF.

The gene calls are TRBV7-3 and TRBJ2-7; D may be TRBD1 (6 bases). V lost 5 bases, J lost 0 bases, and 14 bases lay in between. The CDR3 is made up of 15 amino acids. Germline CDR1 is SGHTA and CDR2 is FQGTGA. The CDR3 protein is CASSLGTDSSYEQYF. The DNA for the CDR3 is TGTGCCAGCAGCCTAGGGACGGACAGCTCCTACGAGCAGTACTTC.

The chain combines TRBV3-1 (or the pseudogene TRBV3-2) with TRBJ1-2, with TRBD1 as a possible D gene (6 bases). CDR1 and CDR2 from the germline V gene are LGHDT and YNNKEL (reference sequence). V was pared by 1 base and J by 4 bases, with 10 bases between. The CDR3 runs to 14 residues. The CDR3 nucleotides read TGTGCCAGCAGCCAAGGGGCAGGGGCCTATGGCTACACCTTC. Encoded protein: CASSQGAGAYGYTF.

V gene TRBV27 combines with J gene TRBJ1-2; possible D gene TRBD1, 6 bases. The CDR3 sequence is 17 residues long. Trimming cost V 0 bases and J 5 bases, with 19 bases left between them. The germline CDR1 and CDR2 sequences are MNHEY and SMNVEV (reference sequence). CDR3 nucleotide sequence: TGTGCCAGCAGTTTATCGGACCGGGACATACGGAAGTATGGCTACACCTTC. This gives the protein CASSLSDRDIRKYGYTF.